This T cell receptor (beta chain) is drawn from a study of Graves' ophthalmopathy and Graves' hyperthyroidism. Study findings and constraints: Ophthalmopathy could be told apart from stable hyperthyroidism by a 13-signature model (87.88% sensitivity, roughly 80% specificity).

New diagnoses, under 2 months' duration, and ages 18 to 65 characterized the hyperthyroidism patients. This clonotype was seen more than once but under ten times. Its antigen is not known. The germline V and J ends were trimmed by 4 bases and 4 bases, with 13 bases remaining between them. This CDR3 is 14 amino acids long. Germline V gives CDR1 MNHNS, CDR2 SASEGT. From RNA, the CDR3 regions of TCR beta chains were amplified and sequenced. HTBI-primed first-round RT-PCR preceded second-round multiplex PCR. TCRdb re-analysed the multiplex PCR reads in MiXCR, keeping a single row per CDR3 protein. Seen here are 680,000 or so distinct CDR3 sequences, about 20% observed once, and the top ten hold roughly 7.4%.

The J gene is TRBJ1-1, the V gene TRBV6-1, with TRBD1 as a possible D gene (5 bases). The sequence was collected from a woman between 18 and 30 years old with stable Graves' hyperthyroidism. Some clones in this sample may be carry-over from other donors' samples. The specimen was peripheral blood. CDR3 loop: CASSGDFGTTEAFF. CDR3 DNA sequence: TGTGCCAGCAGTGGGGACTTTGGAACCACTGAAGCTTTCTTT.